This TCR beta chain stems from a study of cytomegalovirus exposure and HLA in healthy donors. As for the study in general: Sequencing of about 179 million T cells in an earlier analysis found roughly 120 million unique TCR beta sequences. A preliminary data release comprised 80 million to 95 million unique TCRs obtained from HLA-typed donors.

60 Vbeta and 13 Jbeta primers were used in PCR. The assay was immunoSEQ multiplex PCR, and TCRdb's table has in-frame clones only and misses some. Seen here are tens of thousands of clones, approximately 60% observed once, and the top ten hold roughly 21%. Points on this clone: The antigen remains undetermined.

Study-wide results and caveats: Reportedly, a later analysis found an Asian-associated ancestry cluster had fewer N-insertions than the roughly 700-donor mean.

V lost 5 bases, J lost 1 base, and 11 bases lay in between. CDR3 length equals 14 residues. Germline assignment: CDR1 SSHAT and CDR2 FNYEAQ (reference sequence). The sequencing sample was made of PBMCs. This sequence originates from a woman in her forties or fifties in good health and CMV-seropositive. This rearrangement joins TRBV7-7 to TRBJ1-1; TRBD1 might be the D (6 bases). CDR3 amino acids: CASSPLTGNTEAFF. CDR3 coding DNA: TGTGCCAGCAGCCCCCTGACAGGGAACACTGAAGCTTTCTTT.